The rows below give T cell receptor beta chains drawn from one sample of a study of T cell changes during pregnancy in multiple sclerosis. Measured with immunoSEQ multiplex PCR; TCRdb has only the in-frame clones, and not every one. This table has fewer than 65,000 clones, about 90% appearing once. The sample was CD4+ T cells from peripheral blood mononuclear cells, taken after pregnancy. The receptors were sampled from a female donor with multiple sclerosis, enrolled in a pregnancy study. The CDR3 runs from the conserved cysteine through the conserved F or W. D genes are given only for firm matches. Clone size is stated in some rows and not others, as once, few, many or a class when expanded.

NA	TRBV28	once	TRBJ2-3	CATAGPTDTQYF	TGTGCCACCGCGGGCCCCACAGATACGCAGTATTTT
NA	TRBV23-1	NA	TRBJ2-7	CASSSTPSYEQYF	TGCGCCAGCAGCTCGACACCTTCCTACGAGCAGTACTTC
NA	TRBV9	NA	TRBJ1-3	CASSPLAGEVSVGNTIYF	TGTGCCAGCAGCCCCCTTGCTGGAGAGGTTTCAGTTGGAAACACCATATATTTT
NA	TRBV5-1	NA	TRBJ2-6	CASSWGITGANVLTF	TGCGCCAGCAGCTGGGGCATAACTGGGGCCAACGTCCTGACTTTC
TRBD1	TRBV28	NA	TRBJ2-7	CASSFEKGTARSYEQYF	TGTGCCAGCAGTTTTGAAAAGGGGACAGCCAGATCCTACGAGCAGTACTTC
NA	TRBV19	NA	TRBJ1-2	CASRWGTGTSYGYTF	TGTGCCAGTAGGTGGGGCACCGGGACATCGTATGGCTACACCTTC
TRBD1	TRBV28	NA	TRBJ1-2	CASRNRGQRGGYTF	TGTGCCAGCAGAAACAGGGGTCAACGGGGCGGCTACACCTTC
NA	TRBV5-1	NA	TRBJ2-2	CASSLVAVTGELFF	TGCGCCAGCAGCTTGGTGGCAGTCACCGGGGAGCTGTTTTTT
TRBD2	TRBV27	NA	TRBJ2-1	CASSWGLSHNEQFF	TGTGCCAGCAGTTGGGGACTATCCCACAATGAGCAGTTCTTC
NA	TRBV25-1	NA	TRBJ2-6	CASSEGVRATSGANVLTF	TGTGCCAGCAGTGAAGGGGTCAGGGCTACCTCTGGGGCCAACGTCCTGACTTTC
NA	TRBV30	NA	TRBJ2-5	CAWSTEETQYF	TGTGCCTGGAGTACAGAGGAGACCCAGTACTTC
TRBD2	TRBV5-1	NA	TRBJ2-1	CASSALAGTNNEQFF	TGCGCCAGCAGCGCACTAGCGGGAACAAACAATGAGCAGTTCTTC
TRBD1	TRBV14	NA	TRBJ2-1	CASSQGPGQGNNEQFF	TGTGCCAGCAGCCAAGGACCGGGACAGGGGAACAATGAGCAGTTCTTC
TRBD2	TRBV5-4	NA	TRBJ2-7	CASSLAAGGLTGEQYF	TGTGCCAGCAGCTTGGCAGCGGGAGGCCTGACGGGCGAGCAGTACTTC
NA	TRBV2	NA	TRBJ2-2	CASSATLATGELFF	TGTGCCAGCAGTGCCACACTAGCCACCGGGGAGCTGTTTTTT
TRBD2	TRBV12-5	NA	TRBJ2-1	CASGLVHSGSVNEQFF	TGTGCTAGTGGTTTGGTACATAGCGGGAGTGTCAATGAGCAGTTCTTC
TRBD2	TRBV10-3	NA	TRBJ2-5	CAISGSSGSRETQYF	TGTGCCATCAGTGGGTCTAGCGGGAGCAGAGAGACCCAGTACTTC
NA	TRBV19	few	TRBJ1-2	CASRLGPYGYTF	TGTGCCAGTCGTCTTGGGCCCTATGGCTACACCTTC
TRBD1	TRBV2	NA	TRBJ1-5	CASSDSGGNQPQHF	TGTGCCAGCAGTGATTCAGGGGGTAATCAGCCCCAGCATTTT
NA	TRBV2	NA	TRBJ2-7	CASSRDWTYEQYF	TGTGCCAGCAGCCGGGACTGGACCTACGAGCAGTACTTC
NA	TRBV27	NA	TRBJ1-5	CASRHDYSNQPQHF	TGTGCCAGCCGACACGATTATAGCAATCAGCCCCAGCATTTT
NA	TRBV15	NA	TRBJ1-4	CATSRDRGSEKLFF	TGTGCCACCAGCAGAGACAGGGGCTCGGAAAAACTGTTTTTT
NA	TRBV11-2	NA	TRBJ1-3	CASSFSLRHPLF	TGTGCCAGCAGCTTTAGTCTGAGACACCCGCTTTTT
NA	TRBV19	NA	TRBJ1-2	CASTNRGESYGYTF	TGTGCCAGTACAAATCGGGGGGAAAGCTATGGCTACACCTTC
NA	TRBV6-1	NA	TRBJ2-3	CASSPTTSTDTQYF	TGTGCCAGCAGTCCCACGACTTCCACAGATACGCAGTATTTT
TRBD2	TRBV19	NA	TRBJ2-5	CASSIVTSTSGQETQYF	TGTGCCAGTAGTATAGTAACCTCGACTAGCGGCCAAGAGACCCAGTACTTC
TRBD1	TRBV4-1	NA	TRBJ1-2	CASSQDDRGSYGYTF	TGCGCCAGCAGCCAAGATGACAGGGGGTCCTATGGCTACACCTTC
TRBD2	TRBV27	NA	TRBJ2-3	CASATSGLRTDTQYF	TGTGCCAGCGCAACTAGCGGCCTACGGACAGATACGCAGTATTTT
TRBD2	TRBV7-2	NA	TRBJ2-3	CASSTTSGRTTDTQYF	TGTGCCAGCAGCACGACTAGCGGGAGGACCACAGATACGCAGTATTTT
TRBD2	TRBV13	NA	TRBJ2-1	CASRLAGSSSEQFF	TGTGCCAGCAGACTAGCGGGATCGTCATCTGAGCAGTTCTTC
TRBD1	TRBV4-1	NA	TRBJ1-2	CASSDRGGTGSYGYTF	TGCGCCAGCAGCGACCGAGGAGGGACAGGGTCGTATGGCTACACCTTC
NA	TRBV30	NA	TRBJ1-5	CAWSPRTGPGSNQPQHF	TGTGCCTGGAGTCCCCGAACAGGGCCCGGTAGCAATCAGCCCCAGCATTTT
NA	TRBV11-2	once	TRBJ2-7	CASSLRRVPAYEQYF	TGTGCCAGCAGCTTACGGCGGGTTCCTGCCTACGAGCAGTACTTC
TRBD1	TRBV18	NA	TRBJ2-3	CASSQQGASGTDTQYF	TGTGCCAGCTCACAACAGGGGGCCTCTGGCACAGATACGCAGTATTTT
TRBD1	TRBV27	NA	TRBJ1-5	CASSSLDRGNNQPQHF	TGTGCCAGCAGTTCCTTGGACAGGGGGAACAATCAGCCCCAGCATTTT
TRBD1	TRBV27	NA	TRBJ1-5	CASSAGTGSAQPQHF	TGTGCCAGCAGTGCCGGGACAGGGTCTGCTCAGCCCCAGCATTTT
TRBD1	TRBV5-6	NA	TRBJ1-2	CASSWRDRGRAVANYGYTF	TGTGCCAGCAGCTGGAGGGACAGGGGGCGCGCCGTGGCTAACTATGGCTACACCTTC
TRBD1	TRBV19	NA	TRBJ1-4	CASRQTGGAKSEKLFF	TGTGCCAGTAGGCAGACAGGGGGCGCGAAAAGTGAAAAACTGTTTTTT
TRBD1	TRBV7-9	few	TRBJ1-4	CASSPGTGFEKLFF	TGTGCCAGCAGCCCTGGGACAGGTTTTGAAAAACTGTTTTTT
TRBD2	TRBV7-2	NA	TRBJ2-5	CASSPRRLAGGETQYF	TGTGCCAGCAGCCCTAGGAGACTAGCGGGGGGGGAGACCCAGTACTTC
TRBD1	TRBV19	many	TRBJ1-1	CASRGDRVPEAFF	TGTGCCAGTAGGGGGGACAGGGTGCCTGAAGCTTTCTTT
NA	TRBV6-1	once	TRBJ2-1	CASSETGYNEQFF	TGTGCCAGCAGTGAGACAGGATACAATGAGCAGTTCTTC
TRBD1	TRBV2	few	TRBJ1-4	CASSDGQGAWKLFF	TGTGCCAGCAGTGACGGACAGGGGGCATGGAAACTGTTTTTT
NA	TRBV27	NA	TRBJ2-1	CASSAINEQFF	TGTGCCAGCAGTGCGATCAATGAGCAGTTCTTC
NA	TRBV2	NA	TRBJ1-1	CASSESFSEAFF	TGTGCCAGCAGTGAATCCTTTTCTGAAGCTTTCTTT
NA	TRBV28	once	TRBJ2-3	CASSGTLMADTQYF	TGTGCCAGCAGCGGGACATTAATGGCAGATACGCAGTATTTT
NA	TRBV4-1	NA	TRBJ1-2	CASSQDRGPSYGYTF	TGCGCCAGCAGCCAAGATAGGGGCCCAAGCTATGGCTACACCTTC
TRBD1	TRBV6-1	NA	TRBJ2-6	CASSEQGTGVNSGANVLTF	TGTGCCAGCAGTGAGCAGGGGACAGGGGTTAACTCTGGGGCCAACGTCCTGACTTTC
TRBD2	TRBV9	NA	TRBJ2-1	CASSPRTRNSYNEQFF	TGTGCCAGCAGCCCCCGGACTAGAAATTCCTACAATGAGCAGTTCTTC
TRBD1	TRBV2	once	TRBJ1-2	CASSRQGGRNYGYTF	TGTGCCAGCAGTCGACAGGGCGGCCGTAACTATGGCTACACCTTC